Following are 6 T cell receptor beta chains from one sample sequenced in a study of patients and donors after allogeneic stem cell transplantation. One entry per CDR3 protein, called by TCRdb with MiXCR from the RT-PCR reads. The data hold roughly 190,000 distinct CDR3 sequences, with 41% observed a single time. Sample: blood, either unsorted or a sorted T cell fraction (not recorded which). The receptors were gathered from a human donor who was either an allogeneic HSCT recipient or a stem cell or donor lymphocyte infusion donor (not recorded which). It is not recorded whose cells these are; they may come from a transplant donor.

The chain couples TRBV20-1 to TRBJ1-2, with TRBD1 identical over 10 bases. V was pared by 1 base and J by 3 bases, with 2 bases of the junction left unmatched. The germline V gene has CDR1 DFQATT and CDR2 SNEGSKA (reference sequence). CDR3 length equals 14 residues. CDR3 nucleotides: TGCAGTGCTAGAGGAGACAGGGGGCACTATGGCTACACCTTC. It is translated as CSARGDRGHYGYTF.

CDR3 coding DNA: TGTGCCAGCAGCTCTTGGACTAGCGGGATAACCTACGAGCAGTACTTC. It is translated as CASSSWTSGITYEQYF. The rearrangement joins TRBV7-9 to TRBJ2-7; 12 bases match TRBD2. The CDR3 runs to 16 residues. Germline V gene lookup returns CDR1 SEHNR and CDR2 FQNEAQ (reference sequence). V lost 4 bases, J lost 2 bases, and 6 bases stayed unmatched.

This chain uses TRBV5-1 with TRBJ2-2; D is uncertain. V dropped 4 bases and J dropped 0 bases, with 7 bases sitting between them. Germline V gene lookup returns CDR1 SGHRS and CDR2 YFSETQ. The CDR3 extends over 14 amino acids. The CDR3 DNA reads as TGCGCCAGCAGCGACCCCGCGAACACCGGGGAGCTGTTTTTT. The encoded protein is CASSDPANTGELFF.

This clonotype showed up just a few times. The V gene is TRBV4-3, the J gene TRBJ2-5, with D hard to call. Germline CDR1 and CDR2: LGHNA and YSLEER. V was shortened by 2 bases and J by 2 bases, with 6 bases between the two germline ends. CDR3 length: 13 residues. The CDR3 nucleotides read TGCGCCAGCAGCCAAATAATACAAGAGACCCAGTACTTC. The encoded protein is CASSQIIQETQYF.

The chain joins TRBV5-1 to TRBJ2-3, with a possible D match to TRBD2 (5 bases). The CDR3 is 13 amino acids. Trimming removed 2 bases from V and 5 bases from J, with 9 bases in between. Looked up from germline, CDR1 is SGHRS and CDR2 is YFSETQ. For the CDR3, the DNA is TGCGCCAGCAGCTTCAGAGAGGGAGATACGCAGTATTTT. Translating it yields CASSFREGDTQYF.

There are a few counts of this clonotype. The chain couples TRBV9 to TRBJ1-1, with D possibly TRBD1 on 5 matching bases. The CDR3 runs to 14 residues. CDR1 SGDLS and CDR2 YYNGEE come from the germline V gene. V lost 2 bases and J lost 0, with 8 bases in between. The CDR3 is CASSVSGLNTEAFF. CDR3 nucleotide sequence: TGTGCCAGCAGCGTCTCAGGGTTGAACACTGAAGCTTTCTTT.